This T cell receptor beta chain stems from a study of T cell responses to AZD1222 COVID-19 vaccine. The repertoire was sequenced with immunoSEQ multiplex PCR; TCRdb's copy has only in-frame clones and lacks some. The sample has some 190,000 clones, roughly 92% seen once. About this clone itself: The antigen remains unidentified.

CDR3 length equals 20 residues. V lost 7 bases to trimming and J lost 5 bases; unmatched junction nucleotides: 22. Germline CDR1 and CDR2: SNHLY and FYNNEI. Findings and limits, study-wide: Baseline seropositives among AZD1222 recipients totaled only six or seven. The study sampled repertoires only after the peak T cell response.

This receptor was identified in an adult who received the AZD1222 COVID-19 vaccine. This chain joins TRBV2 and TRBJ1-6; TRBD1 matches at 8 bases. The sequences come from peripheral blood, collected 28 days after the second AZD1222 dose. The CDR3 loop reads CASIQYVGTGSSWDNSPLHF. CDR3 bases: TGTGCCAGCATACAGTACGTAGGGACAGGCTCATCTTGGGATAATTCACCCCTCCACTTT.